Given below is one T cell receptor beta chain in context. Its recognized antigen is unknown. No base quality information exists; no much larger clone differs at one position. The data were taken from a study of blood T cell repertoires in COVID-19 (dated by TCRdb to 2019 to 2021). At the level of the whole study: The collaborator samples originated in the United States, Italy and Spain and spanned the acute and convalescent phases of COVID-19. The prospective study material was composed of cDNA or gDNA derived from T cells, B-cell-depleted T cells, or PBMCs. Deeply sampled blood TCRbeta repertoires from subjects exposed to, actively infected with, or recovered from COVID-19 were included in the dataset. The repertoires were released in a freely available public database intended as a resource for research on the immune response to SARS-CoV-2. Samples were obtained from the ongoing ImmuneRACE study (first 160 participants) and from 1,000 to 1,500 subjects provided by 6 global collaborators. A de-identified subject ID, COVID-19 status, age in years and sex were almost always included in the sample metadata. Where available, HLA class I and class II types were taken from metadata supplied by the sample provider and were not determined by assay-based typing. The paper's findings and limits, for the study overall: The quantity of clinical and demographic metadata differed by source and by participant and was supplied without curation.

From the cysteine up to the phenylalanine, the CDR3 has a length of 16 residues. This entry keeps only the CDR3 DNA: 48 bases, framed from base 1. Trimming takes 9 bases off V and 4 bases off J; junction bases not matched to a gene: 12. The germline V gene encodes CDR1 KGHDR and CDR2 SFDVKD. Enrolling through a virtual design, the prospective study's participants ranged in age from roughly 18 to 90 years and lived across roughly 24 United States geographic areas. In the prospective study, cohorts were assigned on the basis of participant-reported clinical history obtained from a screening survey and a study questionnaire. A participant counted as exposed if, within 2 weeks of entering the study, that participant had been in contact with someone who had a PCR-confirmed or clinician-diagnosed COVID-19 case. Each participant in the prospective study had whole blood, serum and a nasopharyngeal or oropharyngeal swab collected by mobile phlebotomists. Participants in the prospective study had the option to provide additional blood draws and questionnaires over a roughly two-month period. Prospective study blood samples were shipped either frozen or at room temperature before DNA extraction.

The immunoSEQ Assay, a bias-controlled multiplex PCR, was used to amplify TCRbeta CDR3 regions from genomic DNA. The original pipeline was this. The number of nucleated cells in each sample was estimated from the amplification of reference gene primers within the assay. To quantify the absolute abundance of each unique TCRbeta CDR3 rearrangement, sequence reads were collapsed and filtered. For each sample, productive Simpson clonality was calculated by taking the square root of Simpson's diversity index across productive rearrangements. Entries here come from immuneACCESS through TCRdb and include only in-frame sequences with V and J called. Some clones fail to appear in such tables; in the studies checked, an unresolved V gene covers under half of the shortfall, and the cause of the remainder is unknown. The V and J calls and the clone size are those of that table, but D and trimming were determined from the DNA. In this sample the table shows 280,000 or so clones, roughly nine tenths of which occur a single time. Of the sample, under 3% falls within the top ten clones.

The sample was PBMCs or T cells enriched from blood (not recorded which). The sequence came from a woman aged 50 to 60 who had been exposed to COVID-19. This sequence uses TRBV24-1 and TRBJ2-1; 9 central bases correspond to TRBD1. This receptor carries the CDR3 CATGRAGQGRYNEQFF. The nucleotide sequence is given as TGTGCCACCGGGAGAGCGGGACAGGGCCGTTACAATGAGCAGTTCTTC.